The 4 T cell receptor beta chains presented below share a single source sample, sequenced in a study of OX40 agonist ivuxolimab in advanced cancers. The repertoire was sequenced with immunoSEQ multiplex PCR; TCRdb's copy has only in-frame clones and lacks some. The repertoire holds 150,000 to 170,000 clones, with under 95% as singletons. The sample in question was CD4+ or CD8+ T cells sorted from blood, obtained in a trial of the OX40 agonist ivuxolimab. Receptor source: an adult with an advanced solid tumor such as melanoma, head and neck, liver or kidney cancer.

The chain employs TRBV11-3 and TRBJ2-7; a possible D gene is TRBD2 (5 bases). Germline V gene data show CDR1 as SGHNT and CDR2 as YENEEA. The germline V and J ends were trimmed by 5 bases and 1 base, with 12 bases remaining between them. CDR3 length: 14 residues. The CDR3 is CASSPSWESYEQYF. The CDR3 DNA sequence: TGTGCCAGCAGCCCCTCATGGGAGTCCTACGAGCAGTACTTC.

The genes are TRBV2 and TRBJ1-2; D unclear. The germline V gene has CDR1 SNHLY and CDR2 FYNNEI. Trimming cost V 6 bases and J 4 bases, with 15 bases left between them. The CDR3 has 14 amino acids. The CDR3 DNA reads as TGTGCCAGCAGGTGGGAGATCCTTGGCTATGGCTACACCTTC. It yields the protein CASRWEILGYGYTF.

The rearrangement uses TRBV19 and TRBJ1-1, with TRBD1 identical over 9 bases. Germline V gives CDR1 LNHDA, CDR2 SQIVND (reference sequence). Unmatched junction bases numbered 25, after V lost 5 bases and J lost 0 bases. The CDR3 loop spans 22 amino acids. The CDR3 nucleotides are TGTGCCAGTAGTGCGAACTTCGGGACAGGGATCCGCGCATCCCTTTTGAACACTGAAGCTTTCTTT. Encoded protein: CASSANFGTGIRASLLNTEAFF.

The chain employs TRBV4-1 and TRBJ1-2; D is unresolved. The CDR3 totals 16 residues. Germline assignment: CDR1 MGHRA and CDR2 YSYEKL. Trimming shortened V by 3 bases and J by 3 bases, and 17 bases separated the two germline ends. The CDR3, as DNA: TGCGCCAGCAGCCAGGCTCAGACGGTGGGGTACTATGGCTACACCTTC. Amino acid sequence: CASSQAQTVGYYGYTF.